The rows below give T cell receptor beta chains drawn from one sample of a study of brain T cells in children with intractable seizures. Clones were sequenced by immunoSEQ multiplex PCR, and TCRdb holds only the in-frame ones, with some missing. The sample holds 50,000 to 80,000 clones, more than 95% seen once. Sequencing was performed on peripheral blood, taken at surgery. The source is a boy less than two years old with focal cortical dysplasia and intractable seizures. The CDR3 runs from the conserved cysteine through the conserved F or W.

TRBV5-4	TRBJ2-5	CASSLAGGVGTQYF
TRBV2	TRBJ2-5	CASSAPGRGTQYF
TRBV2	TRBJ1-6	CASSGDSPSPLHF
TRBV7-3	TRBJ2-3	CASSCPTSGRSTDTQYF
TRBV4-2	TRBJ2-7	CASSYTQGAGEQYF
TRBV4-2	TRBJ2-3	CASSQIGTSETDTQYF
TRBV5-6	TRBJ1-3	CASSLVSSGNTIYF
TRBV7-7	TRBJ2-3	CASSLELTSPTRTYTQYF
TRBV7-9	TRBJ1-2	CASSLLQGGGYTF
TRBV5-1	TRBJ2-7	CASSTGSGYEQYF
TRBV24-1	TRBJ2-1	CATSGKGAYNEQFF
TRBV7-2	TRBJ2-3	CASSPGGTSGTDTQYF
TRBV5-1	TRBJ2-7	CASSSLGQGWYEQYF
TRBV2	TRBJ2-7	CASSQNHYEQYF
TRBV5-1	TRBJ1-2	CASSLALEANYGYTF
TRBV12-5	TRBJ2-3	CASGSRSSSTDTQYF
TRBV2	TRBJ1-2	CASGPGQGGGGYTF
TRBV5-4	TRBJ2-7	CASSTRDRVFYEQYF
TRBV6-6	TRBJ2-3	CASSYRLAATDTQYF
TRBV2	TRBJ2-5	CASSEARLAVETQYF
TRBV10-3	TRBJ2-1	CAIIEPGQNNEQFF
TRBV5-1	TRBJ1-1	CASSFTENTEAFF
TRBV6-2/TRBV6-3	TRBJ2-7	CASSSDTYEQYF
TRBV12-3/TRBV12-4	TRBJ1-6	CASTYRGDSPLHF
TRBV9	TRBJ2-3	CASSVATPDTQYF
TRBV6-2/TRBV6-3	TRBJ1-5	CASSRQGRSNQPQHF
TRBV28	TRBJ1-2	CAIMGTGYGYTF
TRBV10-3	TRBJ1-5	CAISESGGGQPQHF
TRBV6-6	TRBJ2-7	CASSPIGLAGASRYEQYF
TRBV10-3	TRBJ1-2	CAISIRAPYGYTF
TRBV27	TRBJ1-2	CASSSATEPYGYTF
TRBV28	TRBJ2-6	CASTVSGANVLTF
TRBV4-1	TRBJ1-2	CASSSPSTGSYGYTF
TRBV7-6	TRBJ1-6	CASSLGGSYNSPLHF
TRBV18	TRBJ2-7	CASSPPSREQYF
TRBV10-3	TRBJ2-1	CAISDRWDEQFF
TRBV7-2	TRBJ2-7	CASSAERPGLAGFAYEQYF
TRBV20-1	TRBJ1-2	CSASLIGRNYGYTF
TRBV4-3	TRBJ1-6	CASSQDRVNSPLHF
TRBV19	TRBJ1-6	CASSTSPTLNSPLHF
TRBV7-3	TRBJ2-1	CASSRGLAGYNEQFF
TRBV5-1	TRBJ2-2	CASSPRGTGTGELFF
TRBV3-1/TRBV3-2	TRBJ2-7	CASSQGQGGYEQYF
TRBV24-1	TRBJ1-1	CATSAETAQDERAFF
TRBV25-1	TRBJ1-4	CASSELDSTNEKLFF
TRBV7-8	TRBJ1-2	CASSLGQGLGYTF
TRBV7-2	TRBJ1-5	CASSLGGTSNQPQHF
TRBV6-5	TRBJ2-3	CASSLPGRSDTQYF
TRBV4-1	TRBJ1-4	CASSQGVAATNEKLFF
TRBV7-2	TRBJ1-2	CASSLYGQGGYSNYGYTF
TRBV11-2	TRBJ2-7	CASRPPGSYEQYF
TRBV20-1	TRBJ2-7	CSATTQYEQYF
TRBV14	TRBJ2-3	CASSQDLNTQYF
TRBV4-2	TRBJ1-2	CATSDDLDRPQTYGYTF
TRBV5-1	TRBJ2-7	CASSLWGSYEQYF
TRBV5-8	TRBJ2-5	CASSTQTQTQYF
TRBV6-5	TRBJ1-3	CASSRQGGNTIYF
TRBV7-6	TRBJ2-2	CASSSGLAWTGELFF
TRBV10-3	TRBJ2-6	CAISASGTSGANVLTF